Shown below are 32 T cell receptor beta chains from a single sample sequenced in a study of OX40 agonist ivuxolimab in advanced cancers. TCRdb's table, derived via immunoSEQ multiplex PCR, lists solely in-frame clones and lacks some. The table includes about 60,000 clones, roughly 80% detected once. This sample comprised CD4+ or CD8+ T cells sorted from blood, obtained in a trial of the OX40 agonist ivuxolimab. These receptors were obtained from an adult with an advanced solid tumor such as melanoma, head and neck, liver or kidney cancer.

This sequence joins TRBV6-5 and TRBJ2-1; D uncertain. The CDR3 length is 12 residues. Germline CDR1 reads MNHEY; CDR2 reads SVGAGI. V shed 6 bases and J shed 5 bases, with 8 bases lying between them. CDR3 amino acids: CASRMTDNEQFF. CDR3 coding DNA: TGTGCCAGCAGGATGACGGACAATGAGCAGTTCTTC.

The V and J genes are TRBV19 and TRBJ2-1; no definite D call. The V gene lost 0 bases and the J gene lost 0 bases, with 12 bases spanning the gap. Germline CDR1 reads LNHDA; CDR2 reads SQIVND (reference sequence). CDR3 length equals 17 residues. This CDR3 reads CASSIDEGFGSYNEQFF. CDR3 in DNA: TGTGCCAGTAGTATAGATGAAGGGTTCGGCTCCTACAATGAGCAGTTCTTC.

The genes are TRBV29-1 and TRBJ1-5; 12 bases match TRBD1. This CDR3 has 17 residues. J gave up 0 bases and V 4 bases, and 7 bases lay outside the gene matches. Germline values: CDR1 SQVTM, CDR2 ANQGSEA. The CDR3 protein is CSVAGTGGRYSNQPQHF. The CDR3 bases are TGCAGCGTTGCCGGGACAGGGGGCCGTTATAGCAATCAGCCCCAGCATTTT.

This chain uses TRBV6-7 with TRBJ1-1; no reliable D call. TRBV6-7 is sorted into the ORF group, with uncertain function. V was cut by 3 bases and J by 0 bases, with 11 bases left in between. This CDR3 spans 15 amino acids. Here the CDR3 reads CASSYRGFLNTEAFF. CDR3 in DNA: TGTGCCAGCAGTTATCGGGGATTTCTGAACACTGAAGCTTTCTTT.

The V call is TRBV19, the J call TRBJ1-1, with no clear D. CDR1 and CDR2 (germline): LNHDA, SQIVND (reference sequence). The CDR3 covers 14 residues. The germline V and J ends were trimmed by 4 bases and 5 bases, with 14 bases remaining between them. The CDR3 nucleotides read TGTGCCAGTAGTAGGAAGCTTGATCGGACTGAAGCTTTCTTT. It yields the protein CASSRKLDRTEAFF.

The gene calls are TRBV12-5 and TRBJ2-2; D may be TRBD2 (6 bases). V gave up 6 bases and J gave up 6 bases, with 8 bases separating them. The CDR3 is made up of 12 amino acids. CDR1 and CDR2 from the germline V gene are LGHNT and FRNRAP. The CDR3 here is CASGRDSGELFF. CDR3 in DNA: TGTGCTAGTGGCCGGGACTCCGGGGAGCTGTTTTTT.

This clone was observed once. This chain links TRBV27 with TRBJ2-7; D remains unclear. V was cut by 4 bases and J by 3 bases, with 10 bases left in between. Germline CDR1 is MNHEY and CDR2 is SMNVEV (reference sequence). The CDR3 is 13 residues long. CDR3 DNA: TGTGCCAGCAGTTCCCGGATCGGCTACGAGCAGTACTTC. Its translation is CASSSRIGYEQYF.

V is TRBV18 and J is TRBJ1-1; 7 positions match TRBD1. J lost 5 bases, V lost 3 bases, and 9 bases had no gene match. CDR3 length: 15 amino acids. The V gene's germline CDR1 is KGHSH and CDR2 LQKENI. CDR3 in amino acids: CASSPWYRGETEAFF. The CDR3 nucleotides read TGTGCCAGCTCACCCTGGTACAGGGGTGAAACTGAAGCTTTCTTT.

V and J are TRBV4-2 and TRBJ2-3; D call uncertain. The CDR3 contains 16 residues. V shed 0 bases and J shed 0 bases, with 10 bases lying between them. CDR1 is LGHNA and CDR2 is YNFKEQ in the germline V gene. The CDR3 DNA is TGTGCCAGCAGCCAAGATCTAGGCGCTAGCACAGATACGCAGTATTTT. Protein: CASSQDLGASTDTQYF.

This clone was counted between two and nine times. V and J are TRBV19 and TRBJ2-5; 13 nucleotides line up with TRBD2. With 5 bases clipped from V and 4 bases from J, the junction kept 7 bases outside the gene matches. The germline V gene encodes CDR1 LNHDA and CDR2 SQIVND (reference sequence). This CDR3 has 16 amino acids. CDR3 sequence (DNA): TGTGCCAGTAGTCCTCGGACTAGCGGGGGTCTAGAGACCCAGTACTTC. Encoded protein: CASSPRTSGGLETQYF.

Details on this clone: A much larger clone differs by one base, so this may be a read error. V is TRBV7-9 and J is TRBJ1-3; D remains ambiguous. Germline V CDR1 and CDR2: SEHNR, FQNEAQ (reference sequence). The CDR3 sequence is 13 residues long. The germline V and J ends were trimmed by 2 bases and 1 base, with 3 bases remaining between them. The CDR3 bases are TGTGCCAGCAGCTTACTATCTGGAAACACCATATATTTT. Translating it yields CASSLLSGNTIYF.

The V call is TRBV6-6, the J call TRBJ1-1; no clear D. Germline lookup yields CDR1 MNHNY and CDR2 SVGAGI (reference sequence). V dropped 10 bases and J dropped 4 bases, with 16 bases sitting between them. CDR3 length: 13 amino acids. The CDR3 loop is CATTAVSFTEAFF. In nucleotides, the CDR3 is TGTGCCACCACGGCCGTTTCTTTCACTGAAGCTTTCTTT.

J is TRBJ2-1 and V is TRBV7-9; 7 bases agree with TRBD2. The CDR3 has 15 residues. V was clipped by 5 bases and J by 5 bases; unmatched bases: 9. Germline assignment: CDR1 SEHNR and CDR2 FQNEAQ (reference sequence). CDR3 nucleotide sequence: TGTGCCAGCAGCCCACGCGGGAGCGGGGACAATGAGCAGTTCTTC. Protein: CASSPRGSGDNEQFF.

This clone was seen a handful of times. The chain employs TRBV7-3 and TRBJ1-2, with D possibly being TRBD1 (6 bases). Germline V gene data show CDR1 as SGHTA and CDR2 as FQGTGA. Trimming stripped 5 bases from V and 4 bases from J, with 11 bases between. The CDR3 spans 13 residues. The CDR3 reads CASSAGQSYGYTF. CDR3 bases: TGTGCCAGCAGCGCAGGACAGAGCTATGGCTACACCTTC.

The rearrangement joins TRBV5-1 to TRBJ1-2; D might be TRBD1 (5 bases). Germline loops: CDR1 SGHRS, CDR2 YFSETQ. V was clipped by 4 bases and J by 1 base, with 14 bases between them. This CDR3 contains 15 residues. CDR3 bases: TGCGCCAGCAGCCCACGGCAGGGCCTTAACTATGGCTACACCTTC. This encodes CASSPRQGLNYGYTF.

This chain links TRBV5-1 with TRBJ2-7; D gene uncertain. The CDR3 spans 14 residues. Germline V CDR1 and CDR2: SGHRS, YFSETQ. V was cut by 0 bases and J by 5 bases, with 12 bases left in between. The DNA of the CDR3 is TGCGCCAGCAGCTTGGTGCCCAGTAACAACGAGCAGTACTTC. As protein: CASSLVPSNNEQYF.

This rearrangement joins TRBV5-1 to TRBJ2-3; unclear D gene. Per the germline V gene, CDR1 is SGHRS and CDR2 is YFSETQ. CDR3 length equals 14 residues. V lost 0 bases, J lost 6 bases, and 11 bases lay in between. The CDR3 protein is CASSLEGHYDTQYF. The CDR3 bases are TGCGCCAGCAGCTTGGAGGGTCACTACGATACGCAGTATTTT. Supplemented by reference TRBV5-1 and TRBJ2-3, the full variable domain reads KAGVTQTPRYLIKTRGQQVTLSCSPISGHRSVSWYQQTPGQGLQFLFEYFSETQRNKGNFPGRFSGRQFSNSRSEMNVSTLELGDSALYLCASSLEGHYDTQYFGPGTRLTVL.

This rearrangement joins TRBV18 to TRBJ1-2; D might be TRBD1 (6 bases). V lost 3 bases and J 6 bases, leaving 14 bases between the germline ends. CDR1 is KGHSH, CDR2 LQKENI, per germline. The CDR3 runs to 14 residues. CDR3 protein: CASSPAGTRDGYTF. DNA for the CDR3: TGTGCCAGCTCACCCGCCGGGACAAGGGATGGCTACACCTTC.

The CDR3 loop is CATAGGVAKNIQYF. CDR3 DNA: TGTGCCACCGCCGGGGGGGTAGCCAAAAACATTCAGTACTTC. The chain uses TRBV19 and TRBJ2-4; 8 positions agree with TRBD2. The V gene end was trimmed by 10 bases and the J gene end by 0 bases; junction bases not matched to a gene: 5. The CDR3 is 14 residues long. Germline CDR1 LNHDA, CDR2 SQIVND (reference sequence).

The genes are TRBV5-3 and TRBJ2-7; D is tentatively TRBD1 or TRBD2 (5 bases each). TRBV5-3 belongs to the ORF category, with a function that is uncertain. V was pared by 8 bases and J by 7 bases, with 19 bases between. The CDR3 loop spans 13 amino acids. This CDR3 reads CASSLRGAVEQYF. As DNA, the CDR3 is TGTGCCAGCAGCCTCCGAGGGGCGGTTGAGCAGTACTTC.

J is TRBJ2-1 and V is TRBV7-6; D gene unclear. CDR3 length: 12 residues. CDR1 and CDR2 (germline): SGHVS, FNYEAQ. V was pared by 5 bases and J by 7 bases, with 9 bases between. The CDR3 DNA reads TGTGCCAGCAGCGCAAGCAGGAATGAGCAGTTCTTC. Translating gives CASSASRNEQFF.

V is TRBV18 and J is TRBJ1-1; TRBD1 is a possible D gene (6 bases). Looked up from germline, CDR1 is KGHSH and CDR2 is LQKENI. V lost 4 bases and J lost 6, with 18 bases in between. CDR3 length: 15 residues. The CDR3, as DNA: TGTGCCAGCTCACAAACGACAGGATGGGGGTCTGAAGCTTTCTTT. It encodes CASSQTTGWGSEAFF.

The rearrangement links TRBV4-2 to TRBJ2-5; D might be TRBD1 (5 bases). Germline V gene lookup returns CDR1 LGHNA and CDR2 YNFKEQ. With 4 bases removed from V and 4 bases from J, the gap between germline ends came to 10 bases. The CDR3 totals 13 residues. The CDR3 bases are TGTGCCAGCAGCCTAGGGCAGGGAGAGACCCAGTACTTC. As protein: CASSLGQGETQYF.

The chain carries TRBV19 and TRBJ2-5; TRBD2 is a possible D gene (6 bases). This CDR3 comprises 13 residues. The germline V and J ends were trimmed by 3 bases and 4 bases, with 9 bases remaining between them. Germline V gives CDR1 LNHDA, CDR2 SQIVND (reference sequence). The CDR3 reads CASSIWGGETQYF. The CDR3 DNA sequence: TGTGCCAGTAGTATTTGGGGAGGAGAGACCCAGTACTTC. The full variable domain, with the rest looked up from reference TRBV19 and TRBJ2-5, is DGGITQSPKYLFRKEGQNVTLSCEQNLNHDAMYWYRQDPGQGLRLIYYSQIVNDFQKGDIAEGYSVSREKKESFPLTVTSAQKNPTAFYLCASSIWGGETQYFGPGTRLLVL.

This clone has only one observation. This chain connects TRBV18 to TRBJ2-7; 11 bases are a match to TRBD2. The CDR3 loop spans 16 amino acids. CDR1 and CDR2 from the germline V gene are KGHSH and LQKENI. Trimming took 2 bases from V and 2 from J; bases not matched to a gene: 5. CDR3 bases: TGTGCCAGCTCACCAACTAGCGGGAGCGCACCCTACGAGCAGTACTTC. Amino acid sequence: CASSPTSGSAPYEQYF.

On this clone itself: Other DNA sequences of this sample code for an identical CDR3. The V call is TRBV9, the J call TRBJ2-1, with TRBD1 matching over 8 bases. This CDR3 has 15 residues. V gave up 4 bases and J gave up 2 bases; unmatched junction bases: 5. CDR1 is SGDLS and CDR2 is YYNGEE in the germline V gene. CDR3 DNA sequence: TGTGCCAGCAGCCCACGGACAGGGCCCTACAATGAGCAGTTCTTC. It translates to CASSPRTGPYNEQFF.

The chain joins TRBV27 to TRBJ1-2; 8 nucleotides line up with TRBD1. The V segment lost 5 bases and the J segment 8 bases; nucleotides outside the gene matches: 10. This CDR3 has 14 residues. Germline V gene lookup returns CDR1 MNHEY and CDR2 SMNVEV (reference sequence). The CDR3 loop reads CASSPLLDREGYTF. The CDR3 DNA is TGTGCCAGCAGTCCGCTACTGGACAGGGAAGGCTACACCTTC.

The chain is built from TRBV2 and TRBJ2-1, with a weak D call TRBD2 (7 bases). Looked up from germline, CDR1 is SNHLY and CDR2 is FYNNEI. V lost 3 bases to trimming and J lost 1 base, with 13 bases between them. This CDR3 comprises 16 residues. In DNA form, the CDR3 reads TGTGCCAGCAGTGATCCGGGGGGCGGATCCTACAATGAGCAGTTCTTC. Translated, it gives CASSDPGGGSYNEQFF.

Only one count was recorded for this clone. The chain is built from TRBV18 and TRBJ1-1, with D tentatively TRBD1 (6 bases). Trimming took 3 bases from V and 0 from J, leaving 26 bases between them. The CDR3 extends over 20 amino acids. Germline lookup yields CDR1 KGHSH and CDR2 LQKENI. The CDR3 loop reads CASSPVSVVGTHFMNTEAFF. The CDR3 DNA follows: TGTGCCAGCTCACCGGTTTCTGTCGTCGGGACACATTTCATGAACACTGAAGCTTTCTTT.

This clone was detected only a few times. The chain combines TRBV18 with TRBJ1-2, with 8 bases aligning to TRBD1. Germline trimming cut 6 bases from V and 8 bases from J; bases unmatched to any gene: 8. The CDR3 runs to 13 residues. From germline, CDR1 is KGHSH and CDR2 LQKENI. The CDR3 sequence is CASSMDREGGYTF. The CDR3 DNA reads TGTGCCAGCTCGATGGACAGGGAAGGCGGCTACACCTTC.

The genes are TRBV5-1 and TRBJ1-4, with a possible D match to TRBD1 (5 bases). The CDR3 contains 15 residues. Germline CDR1 and CDR2: SGHRS and YFSETQ. Trimming took 0 bases from V and 8 from J, leaving 14 bases between them. In DNA form, the CDR3 reads TGCGCCAGCAGCTTGGCCTCCAGGGTAGGAGAAAAACTGTTTTTT. It yields the protein CASSLASRVGEKLFF.

The chain links TRBV19 to TRBJ2-3; tentatively, D is TRBD2 (5 bases). The length of the CDR3 is 14 residues. Germline lookup yields CDR1 LNHDA and CDR2 SQIVND (reference sequence). The germline V and J ends were trimmed by 7 bases and 5 bases, with 16 bases remaining between them. CDR3 protein: CASTLGPSGDTQYF. CDR3 sequence (DNA): TGTGCCAGTACCCTGGGTCCCAGCGGAGATACGCAGTATTTT. The whole variable domain, remainder taken from reference TRBV19 and TRBJ2-3, is DGGITQSPKYLFRKEGQNVTLSCEQNLNHDAMYWYRQDPGQGLRLIYYSQIVNDFQKGDIAEGYSVSREKKESFPLTVTSAQKNPTAFYLCASTLGPSGDTQYFGPGTRLTVL.